One T cell receptor beta chain is described in this entry. Its specificity is unknown. V shed 5 bases and J 11 bases; nucleotides not matched to a gene: 9. CDR3 length: 14 residues. This record belongs to a study of glioma-infiltrating T cells. Study results and limitations: Patients with low tissue-blood divergence carried a signature set of shared blood CDR3 motifs.

TCR alpha and beta CDR3 regions were amplified from RNA using iRepertoire nested multiplex PCR. TCRdb re-called the multiplex PCR reads through MiXCR, storing one row per CDR3 protein. The sample lists 300,000 to 450,000 distinct CDR3 sequences, about 40% occurring once. This TCR derives from a human donor with low-grade glioma or glioblastoma, undergoing nonglioma brain surgery, or in good health (not recorded which). V gene TRBV12-3 or TRBV12-4 combines with J gene TRBJ2-5; 12 bases agree with TRBD1. The sample consisted of glioma tissue, nonneoplastic brain tissue, or PBMCs (not recorded which). Written as DNA, the CDR3 is TGTGCCAGCAGTGACCGGGACAGGGGGCATGAGCAGTACTTC. Translation gives CASSDRDRGHEQYF.